The 21 T cell receptor beta chains given below trace back to one sample, sequenced in a study of blood T cell repertoires in COVID-19. Only in-frame clones appear in the TCRdb table, and some are missing; sequencing was by immunoSEQ multiplex PCR. The repertoire holds fewer than 450,000 clones, with 88% as singletons. Sequencing was carried out using PBMCs or T cells enriched from blood (not recorded which). These receptors came from a woman aged 40 to 50 with acute COVID-19.

The V call is TRBV30, the J call TRBJ2-1; D not resolved. Looked up from germline, CDR1 is GTSNPN and CDR2 is SVGIG (reference sequence). V lost 4 bases to trimming and J lost 5 bases, with 6 bases between them. This CDR3 has 11 residues. This CDR3 is CAWTVDNEQFF. As DNA, the CDR3 is TGTGCCTGGACGGTTGACAATGAGCAGTTCTTC.

This chain connects TRBV11-2 to TRBJ2-2; no firm D call. Trimming stripped 1 base from V and 4 bases from J, with 16 bases between. The CDR3 loop spans 17 amino acids. Germline V lookup: CDR1 SGHAT, CDR2 FQNNGV. The CDR3 loop is CASSLAILRGPTGELFF. The CDR3 DNA reads TGTGCCAGCAGCTTAGCTATCCTTCGTGGGCCCACCGGGGAGCTGTTTTTT. The full variable domain, completed using reference TRBV11-2 and TRBJ2-2, is EAGVAQSPRYKIIEKRQSVAFWCNPISGHATLYWYQQILGQGPKLLIQFQNNGVVDDSQLPKDRFSAERLKGVDSTLKIQPAKLEDSAVYLCASSLAILRGPTGELFFGEGSRLTVL.

This clone has a single count. V gene TRBV5-5 combines with J gene TRBJ2-2; possible D gene TRBD1, 5 bases. CDR3 length: 19 residues. V gave up 2 bases and J gave up 0 bases, with 20 bases separating them. Germline V gene data show CDR1 as SGHKS and CDR2 as YYEKEE (reference sequence). CDR3 in DNA: TGTGCCAGCAGCTTTGACACGCGTTCAGACAGATCGAACACCGGGGAGCTGTTTTTT. This gives the protein CASSFDTRSDRSNTGELFF.

This sequence joins TRBV27 and TRBJ2-3, with no clear D. Germline CDR1 is MNHEY and CDR2 is SMNVEV (reference sequence). The CDR3 loop spans 15 amino acids. V dropped 0 bases and J dropped 4 bases, with 11 bases sitting between them. The CDR3 here is CASSLSELRSDTQYF. CDR3 nucleotides: TGTGCCAGCAGTTTATCGGAGTTAAGGTCAGATACGCAGTATTTT.

V usage is TRBV6-6 and J usage is TRBJ1-2; 8 bases agree with TRBD1. V gave up 6 bases and J gave up 3 bases; unmatched junction bases: 3. The CDR3 sequence is 13 residues long. Germline values: CDR1 MNHNY, CDR2 SVGAGI (reference sequence). DNA for the CDR3: TGTGCCAGCAGGGACAGGGCGGACTATGGCTACACCTTC. Translated: CASRDRADYGYTF.

This clone was detected only once. The V and J genes are TRBV28 and TRBJ1-5; D is ambiguous. The CDR3 is made up of 15 amino acids. CDR1 and CDR2 (germline): MDHEN, SYDVKM. Deletions cut 5 bases from V and 2 bases from J, with 13 bases between. The CDR3 protein is CASSEPQRGNQPQHF. DNA of the CDR3: TGTGCCAGCAGTGAACCGCAACGGGGCAATCAGCCCCAGCATTTT.

The J gene is TRBJ1-2, the V gene TRBV6-5; D is perhaps TRBD1 (6 bases). The CDR3 contains 12 residues. Trimming took 8 bases from V and 4 from J, leaving 11 bases between them. In germline, CDR1 is MNHEY, CDR2 SVGAGI. Here the CDR3 DNA reads TGTGCCAGCGACCAGGGGACCTATGGCTACACCTTC. It is translated as CASDQGTYGYTF.

This sequence joins TRBV9 and TRBJ2-3, with a tentative D call TRBD2 (7 bases). V gave up 4 bases and J gave up 3 bases, with 15 bases separating them. CDR3 size: 15 residues. Germline V gene data show CDR1 as SGDLS and CDR2 as YYNGEE. The CDR3 protein is CASSSWGGPTDTQYF. The CDR3 coding sequence is TGTGCCAGCAGCTCCTGGGGGGGCCCGACAGATACGCAGTATTTT.

The chain links TRBV19 to TRBJ2-2; maybe TRBD1 (6 bases). The V gene lost 8 bases and the J gene lost 0 bases, with 13 bases spanning the gap. This CDR3 contains 15 residues. CDR1 and CDR2 from the germline V gene are LNHDA and SQIVND (reference sequence). The CDR3 DNA is TGTGCCAGTGCCACAGGGTACACGAACACCGGGGAGCTGTTTTTT. Translation: CASATGYTNTGELFF. The complete variable domain, with remaining parts taken from reference TRBV19 and TRBJ2-2, reads DGGITQSPKYLFRKEGQNVTLSCEQNLNHDAMYWYRQDPGQGLRLIYYSQIVNDFQKGDIAEGYSVSREKKESFPLTVTSAQKNPTAFYLCASATGYTNTGELFFGEGSRLTVL.

The J gene is TRBJ2-7, the V gene TRBV7-2; tentative D call: TRBD1 (6 bases). Germline-derived CDR1 and CDR2 are SGHTA and FQGNSA. Trimming stripped 3 bases from V and 2 bases from J, with 11 bases between. This CDR3 spans 14 amino acids. CDR3 amino acids: CASSLGDNTYEQYF. The CDR3 coding sequence is TGTGCCAGCAGCTTGGGGGACAACACCTACGAGCAGTACTTC.

V gene TRBV5-1 combines with J gene TRBJ1-2, with 9 bases that match TRBD1. Germline CDR1 SGHRS, CDR2 YFSETQ. The length of the CDR3 is 14 residues. V gave up 3 bases and J gave up 3 bases; unmatched junction bases: 3. Written as DNA, the CDR3 is TGCGCCAGCAGCTGGACAGGGGACCACTATGGCTACACCTTC. Protein: CASSWTGDHYGYTF.

The chain uses TRBV2 and TRBJ1-1; D gene unclear. V was clipped by 4 bases and J by 2 bases, with 8 bases between them. Germline V gives CDR1 SNHLY, CDR2 FYNNEI. The length of the CDR3 is 13 residues. The CDR3 DNA sequence: TGTGCCAGCAGTGTTCGGAGCAACACTGAAGCTTTCTTT. Protein sequence: CASSVRSNTEAFF.

The chain's CDR3 is CASRNSGGGYEQYF. CDR3 nucleotide sequence: TGTGCCAGCAGAAATAGCGGGGGAGGTTACGAGCAGTACTTC. The chain couples TRBV6-5 to TRBJ2-7, with TRBD2 matching over 9 bases. This CDR3 has 14 residues. The germline CDR1 and CDR2 sequences are MNHEY and SVGAGI. V was pared by 6 bases and J by 4 bases, with 7 bases of the junction left unmatched.

The J gene is TRBJ2-2, the V gene TRBV7-9, with 11 bases matching TRBD1. Looked up from germline, CDR1 is SEHNR and CDR2 is FQNEAQ (reference sequence). V shed 2 bases, J shed 5 bases, and the junction held 4 bases outside the gene matches. CDR3 length: 16 amino acids. The CDR3 DNA reads TGTGCCAGCAGCTTACGCGGGACAGGGGGGACCGGGGAGCTGTTTTTT. Protein product: CASSLRGTGGTGELFF.

The rearrangement uses TRBV15 and TRBJ2-3; maybe TRBD1 (6 bases). This CDR3 comprises 15 residues. Germline lookup yields CDR1 LNHNV and CDR2 YYDKDF (reference sequence). V gave up 5 bases and J gave up 3 bases, with 15 bases separating them. The CDR3 here is CATSRNLQGTDTQYF. In nucleotides, the CDR3 is TGTGCCACCAGCCGAAATCTTCAGGGGACAGATACGCAGTATTTT.

The V and J genes are TRBV4-1 and TRBJ2-3, with 8 nucleotides matching TRBD1. The CDR3 has 15 residues. The J segment lost 0 bases and the V segment lost 3 bases, leaving 2 bases of the junction unmatched. Per germline, CDR1 MGHRA and CDR2 YSYEKL. Written as DNA, the CDR3 is TGCGCCAGCAGCCATGGGGACAGGAGCACAGATACGCAGTATTTT. Protein sequence: CASSHGDRSTDTQYF.

This chain connects TRBV15 to TRBJ1-2; a weak D match, TRBD1 (5 bases). Trimming left V 5 bases short and J 0 bases short, with 10 bases between. This CDR3 is 14 amino acids long. Germline lookup yields CDR1 LNHNV and CDR2 YYDKDF (reference sequence). The CDR3 region has the DNA TGTGCCACCAGCCTGACAGTAGCTAACTATGGCTACACCTTC. It encodes CATSLTVANYGYTF.

The gene calls are TRBV5-1 and TRBJ2-5; TRBD1 matches at 7 bases. This CDR3 spans 17 amino acids. Germline V gene lookup returns CDR1 SGHRS and CDR2 YFSETQ. The V segment lost 0 bases and the J segment 5 bases; nucleotides outside the gene matches: 13. In DNA form, the CDR3 reads TGCGCCAGCAGCTTGGTCCTCGGGACAGATGTCCGGGAGACCCAGTACTTC. Its translation is CASSLVLGTDVRETQYF.

This clone was counted a single time. Other DNA sequences within the sample encode an identical CDR3. This rearrangement joins TRBV7-9 to TRBJ1-1; D is perhaps TRBD1 (5 bases). Germline V CDR1 and CDR2: SEHNR, FQNEAQ (reference sequence). This CDR3 is 15 amino acids long. The V end lost 0 bases, the J end lost 5 bases, and 13 bases lay between the germline ends. This CDR3 reads CASSLALGEGTEAFF. In DNA, the CDR3 is TGTGCCAGCAGCTTAGCGCTGGGGGAGGGGACTGAAGCTTTCTTT.

The chain couples TRBV7-2 to TRBJ1-5, with TRBD1 matching over 9 bases. CDR1 is SGHTA and CDR2 is FQGNSA in the germline V gene. Losses at the gene ends were 5 bases for V and 4 bases for J; bases not matched to a gene: 6. This CDR3 is built from 15 residues. The CDR3 reads CASSQRQGGNQPQHF. The CDR3 bases are TGTGCCAGCAGCCAGAGACAGGGGGGGAATCAGCCCCAGCATTTT.

The chain is built from TRBV9 and TRBJ1-5, with D possibly TRBD1 on 5 matching bases. Germline CDR1 and CDR2: SGDLS and YYNGEE. Trimming removed 0 bases at V and 6 bases at J, with 13 bases between. CDR3 length: 15 amino acids. Written as DNA, the CDR3 is TGTGCCAGCAGCGTAGCTTCGGGGGTTGGTCAGCCCCAGCATTTT. Amino acid sequence: CASSVASGVGQPQHF.